A selection of T cell receptor beta chains follows, all from one sample in a study of OX40 agonist ivuxolimab in advanced cancers. The assay was immunoSEQ multiplex PCR, and TCRdb's table has in-frame clones only and misses some. The repertoire holds about 34,000 clones, with roughly 87% as singletons. The material was CD4+ or CD8+ T cells sorted from blood, obtained in a trial of the OX40 agonist ivuxolimab. Source of these receptors: an adult with an advanced solid tumor such as melanoma, head and neck, liver or kidney cancer. Both conserved end residues are part of each CDR3. D genes are given only for firm matches. Size tells how often a clone was seen (once, few, many) or the class of an expanded clone, and some rows leave it out.

J,size,V,D,CDR3,DNA
TRBJ2-3,-,TRBV11-2,-,CASSSRVSGTDTQYF,TGTGCCAGCAGCTCTAGGGTATCGGGCACAGATACGCAGTATTTT
TRBJ2-5,-,TRBV5-1,-,CASSLAILAEEQYF,TGCGCCAGCAGCTTGGCCATATTGGCGGAAGAGCAGTACTTC
TRBJ2-7,once,TRBV6-6,-,CASSFRGSGNYEQYF,TGTGCCAGCAGTTTCCGGGGTAGCGGAAACTACGAGCAGTACTTC
TRBJ1-5,once,TRBV30,-,CAWSGGAGNQPQHF,TGTGCCTGGAGCGGGGGGGCTGGCAATCAGCCCCAGCATTTT
TRBJ1-1,-,TRBV18,-,CASSPPGGRADTEAFF,TGTGCCAGCTCACCACCGGGGGGCCGAGCTGACACTGAAGCTTTCTTT
TRBJ1-5,few,TRBV2,-,CASSVQSNQPQHF,TGTGCCAGCAGTGTTCAAAGCAATCAGCCCCAGCATTTT
TRBJ1-2,once,TRBV4-1,TRBD1,CASSPGTGSTYGYTF,TGCGCCAGCAGCCCTGGGACAGGGTCTACCTATGGCTACACCTTC
TRBJ2-3,-,TRBV27,TRBD2,CASSLGLAGGKSTDTQYF,TGTGCCAGCAGTTTGGGACTAGCGGGAGGGAAGAGCACAGATACGCAGTATTTT
TRBJ2-7,-,TRBV6-1,TRBD2,CATSGTSGRGEQYF,TGTGCCACCAGCGGGACTAGCGGGAGAGGCGAGCAGTACTTC
TRBJ2-4,-,TRBV18,-,CASSPGEGSKNIQYF,TGTGCCAGCTCACCCGGAGAAGGGTCCAAAAACATTCAGTACTTC
TRBJ1-2,-,TRBV19,TRBD1,CASSTHRGGNYGYTF,TGTGCCAGTAGTACCCACAGGGGAGGGAACTATGGCTACACCTTC
TRBJ2-3,-,TRBV9,TRBD2,CASSLAGWGDTQYF,TGTGCCAGCTCCTTAGCGGGGTGGGGAGATACGCAGTATTTT
TRBJ2-1,once,TRBV28,TRBD2,CASSSGTSVTHEQFF,TGTGCCAGCAGCAGCGGGACTAGCGTTACCCATGAGCAGTTCTTC
TRBJ1-6,-,TRBV18,-,CASSPGTAARVMDNSPLHF,TGTGCCAGCTCACCTGGGACGGCAGCTAGAGTGATGGATAATTCACCCCTCCACTTT
TRBJ2-3,-,TRBV10-3,TRBD2,CAISGLASGRSSTDTQYF,TGTGCCATCAGTGGTCTGGCTAGCGGGAGGTCAAGCACAGATACGCAGTATTTT
TRBJ1-1,-,TRBV9,TRBD1,CASSRGDRGTEAFF,TGTGCCAGCAGCCGAGGGGACAGGGGGACTGAAGCTTTCTTT
TRBJ2-7,-,TRBV7-3,-,CASSSIRGGEQYF,TGTGCCAGCAGCTCAATCCGGGGTGGCGAGCAGTACTTC
TRBJ2-5,-,TRBV10-3,-,CAISTHLQETQYF,TGTGCCATCAGTACCCACTTGCAAGAGACCCAGTACTTC
TRBJ1-2,-,TRBV19,TRBD1,CASSIAGGYGYTF,TGTGCCAGTAGTATAGCAGGGGGCTATGGCTACACCTTC
TRBJ1-3,-,TRBV5-4,-,CASSNRSSGNTIYF,TGTGCCAGCAGCAACCGGAGCTCTGGAAACACCATATATTTT
TRBJ2-1,-,TRBV5-5,-,CASSLRNEQFF,TGTGCCAGCAGCCTACGCAATGAGCAGTTCTTC
TRBJ2-5,-,TRBV6-6,TRBD1,CASSPTGWETQYF,TGTGCCAGCAGCCCGACAGGGTGGGAGACCCAGTACTTC
TRBJ2-7,-,TRBV2,-,CASSESDGSSQYF,TGTGCCAGCAGTGAATCGGACGGGTCTTCGCAGTACTTC
TRBJ2-3,-,TRBV5-1,-,CASSGSGPTDTQYF,TGCGCCAGCAGCGGTAGCGGTCCCACAGATACGCAGTATTTT
TRBJ1-6,-,TRBV30,TRBD1,CAWRTEDRGPSYNSPLHF,TGTGCCTGGAGAACAGAAGACAGGGGACCCTCCTATAATTCACCCCTCCACTTT
TRBJ2-4,-,TRBV18,-,CASSPPGSKNIQYF,TGTGCCAGCTCACCACCGGGCAGCAAAAACATTCAGTACTTC
TRBJ1-1,-,TRBV7-3,-,CASSADRNTEAFF,TGTGCCAGCAGCGCAGACAGGAACACTGAAGCTTTCTTT
TRBJ1-4,-,TRBV5-1,TRBD1,CASSWGEAGGGKLFF,TGCGCCAGCAGCTGGGGAGAAGCAGGGGGCGGAAAACTGTTTTTT
TRBJ2-4,-,TRBV5-4,-,CASSVDPENIQYF,TGTGCCAGCAGCGTGGATCCGGAAAACATTCAGTACTTC
TRBJ2-1,-,TRBV7-9,-,CASSLGSYNEQFF,TGTGCCAGCAGCTTAGGCTCCTACAATGAGCAGTTCTTC
TRBJ2-3,-,TRBV7-2,TRBD2,CASSWVAGPDTQYF,TGTGCCAGCAGCTGGGTAGCGGGACCAGATACGCAGTATTTT
TRBJ2-7,-,TRBV7-2,TRBD2,CASSLASGASYEQYF,TGTGCCAGCAGCTTAGCTAGCGGGGCCTCCTACGAGCAGTACTTC
TRBJ2-3,-,TRBV18,-,CASSPPAITDTQYF,TGTGCCAGCTCACCACCAGCCATCACAGATACGCAGTATTTT
TRBJ1-2,-,TRBV9,-,CASSAREPDYGYTF,TGTGCCAGCAGCGCCCGGGAGCCTGACTATGGCTACACCTTC